The clone carrying this T cell receptor beta chain has ten or more counts. Its antigen is not known. At one end, the junction sequence differs from germline, possibly due to a read error. The CDR3 is made up of 15 amino acids. Germline loops: CDR1 SGHRS, CDR2 YFSETQ. From RNA, the CDR3 regions of TCR beta chains were amplified and sequenced. First-round RT-PCR with HTBI primers preceded a second-round multiplex PCR. In TCRdb, the multiplex PCR reads were re-called with MiXCR into one record per CDR3 protein. The sample holds fewer than 350,000 distinct CDR3 sequences, roughly a sixth seen once. These data come from a study of Graves' ophthalmopathy and Graves' hyperthyroidism. Broader study findings: Most thyroid-expanded clonotypes exceeding 0.001 frequency were also found in blood.

A duration under 3 months, NOSPECS ≥4, CAS ≥3 and moderate-to-severe activity characterized the donors with ophthalmopathy. Roughly 9 ml of fresh blood yielded the PBMCs by density gradient. Sequencing input: peripheral blood. The rearrangement links TRBV5-1 to TRBJ2-5; the D gene is possibly TRBD1 (6 bases). The sequence was obtained from an adult man with Graves' ophthalmopathy. As DNA, the CDR3 is TGCGCCAGCAGCTTGGCGTCGGCAGGGGAAGAGATCCAGTACTTC. It specifies CASSLASAGEEIQYF.